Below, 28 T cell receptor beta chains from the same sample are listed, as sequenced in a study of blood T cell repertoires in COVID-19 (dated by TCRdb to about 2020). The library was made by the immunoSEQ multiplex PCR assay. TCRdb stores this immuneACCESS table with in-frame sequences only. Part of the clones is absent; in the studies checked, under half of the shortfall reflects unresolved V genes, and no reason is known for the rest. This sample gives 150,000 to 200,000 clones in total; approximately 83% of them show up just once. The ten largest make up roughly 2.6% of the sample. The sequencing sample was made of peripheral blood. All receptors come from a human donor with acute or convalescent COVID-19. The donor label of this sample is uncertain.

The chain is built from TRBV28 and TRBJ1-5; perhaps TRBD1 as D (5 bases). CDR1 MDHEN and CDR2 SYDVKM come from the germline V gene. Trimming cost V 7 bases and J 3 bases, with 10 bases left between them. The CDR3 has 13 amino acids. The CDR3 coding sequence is TGTGCCAGCAAGGGGCAGGCCAATCAGCCCCAGCATTTT. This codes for CASKGQANQPQHF.

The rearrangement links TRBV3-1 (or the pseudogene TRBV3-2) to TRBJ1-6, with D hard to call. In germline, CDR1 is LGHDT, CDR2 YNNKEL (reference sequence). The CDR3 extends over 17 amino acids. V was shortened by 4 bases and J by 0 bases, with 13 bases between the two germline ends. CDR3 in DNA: TGTGCCAGCAGCCGCAATATAGTTAGCTCCTATAATTCACCCCTCCACTTT. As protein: CASSRNIVSSYNSPLHF.

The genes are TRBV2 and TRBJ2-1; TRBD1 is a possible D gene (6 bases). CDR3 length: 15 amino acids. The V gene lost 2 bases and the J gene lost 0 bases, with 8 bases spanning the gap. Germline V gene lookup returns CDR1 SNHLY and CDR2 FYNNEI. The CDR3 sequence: CASSERGSSYNEQFF. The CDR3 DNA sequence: TGTGCCAGCAGTGAAAGGGGGAGCTCCTACAATGAGCAGTTCTTC.

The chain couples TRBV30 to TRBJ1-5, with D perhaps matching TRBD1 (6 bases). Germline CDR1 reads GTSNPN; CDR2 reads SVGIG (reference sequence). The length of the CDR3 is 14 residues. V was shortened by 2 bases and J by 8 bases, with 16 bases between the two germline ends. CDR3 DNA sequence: TGTGCCTGGAGTACAGGGACGCATATGGAGCCCCAGCATTTT. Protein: CAWSTGTHMEPQHF.

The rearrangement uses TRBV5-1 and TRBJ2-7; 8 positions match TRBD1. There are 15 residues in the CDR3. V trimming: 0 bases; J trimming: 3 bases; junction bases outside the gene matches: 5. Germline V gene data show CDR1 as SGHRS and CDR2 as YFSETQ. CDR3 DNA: TGCGCCAGCAGCTTGGAGACAGGGGTGGACTACGAGCAGTACTTC. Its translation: CASSLETGVDYEQYF.

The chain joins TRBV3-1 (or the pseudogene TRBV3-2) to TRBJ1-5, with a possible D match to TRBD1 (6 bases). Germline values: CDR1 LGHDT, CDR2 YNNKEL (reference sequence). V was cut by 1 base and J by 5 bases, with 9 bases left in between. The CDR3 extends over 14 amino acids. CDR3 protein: CASSQGTAYQPQHF. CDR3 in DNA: TGTGCCAGCAGCCAAGGGACAGCTTATCAGCCCCAGCATTTT.

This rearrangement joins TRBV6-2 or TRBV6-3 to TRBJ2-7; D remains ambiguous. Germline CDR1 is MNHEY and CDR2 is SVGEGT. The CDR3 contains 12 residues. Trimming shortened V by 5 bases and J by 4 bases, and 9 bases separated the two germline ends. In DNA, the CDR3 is TGTGCCAGCAGTCGAGGTGGGTACGAGCAGTACTTC. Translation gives CASSRGGYEQYF.

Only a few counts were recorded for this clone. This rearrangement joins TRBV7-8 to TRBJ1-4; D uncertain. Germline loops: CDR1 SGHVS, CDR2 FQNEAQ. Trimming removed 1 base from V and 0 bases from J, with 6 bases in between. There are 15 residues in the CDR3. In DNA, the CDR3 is TGTGCCAGCAGCTTAGGAGCGGCAACTAATGAAAAACTGTTTTTT. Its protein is CASSLGAATNEKLFF. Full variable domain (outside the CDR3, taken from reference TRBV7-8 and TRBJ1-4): GAGVSQSPRYKVAKRGQDVALRCDPISGHVSLFWYQQALGQGPEFLTYFQNEAQLDKSGLPSDRFFAERPEGSVSTLKIQRTQQEDSAVYLCASSLGAATNEKLFFGSGTQLSVL.

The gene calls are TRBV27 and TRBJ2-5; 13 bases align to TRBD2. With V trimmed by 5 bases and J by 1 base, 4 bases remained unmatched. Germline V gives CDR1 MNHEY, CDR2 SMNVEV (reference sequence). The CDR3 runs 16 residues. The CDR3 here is CASSIRLAGGQETQYF. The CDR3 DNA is TGTGCCAGCAGTATCCGACTAGCGGGAGGCCAAGAGACCCAGTACTTC.

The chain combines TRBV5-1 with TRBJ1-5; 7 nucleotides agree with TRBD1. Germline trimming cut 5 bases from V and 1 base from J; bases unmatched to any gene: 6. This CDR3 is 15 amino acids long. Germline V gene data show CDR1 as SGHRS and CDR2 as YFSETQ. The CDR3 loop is CASRPGTESNQPQHF. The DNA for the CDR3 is TGCGCCAGCAGACCCGGGACAGAGAGCAATCAGCCCCAGCATTTT.

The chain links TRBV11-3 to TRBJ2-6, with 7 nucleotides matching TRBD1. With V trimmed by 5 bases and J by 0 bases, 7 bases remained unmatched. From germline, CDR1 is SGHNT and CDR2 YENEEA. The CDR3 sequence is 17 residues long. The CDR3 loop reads CASSTGTATSGANVLTF. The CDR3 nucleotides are TGTGCCAGCAGCACCGGGACAGCTACCTCTGGGGCCAACGTCCTGACTTTC.

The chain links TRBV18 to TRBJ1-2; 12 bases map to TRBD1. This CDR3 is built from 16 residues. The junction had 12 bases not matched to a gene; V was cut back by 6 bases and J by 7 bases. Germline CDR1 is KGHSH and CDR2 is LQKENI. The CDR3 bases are TGTGCCAGCTCGCAATCGGCTCCGGGACAGGGGGCTGGCTACACCTTC. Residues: CASSQSAPGQGAGYTF.

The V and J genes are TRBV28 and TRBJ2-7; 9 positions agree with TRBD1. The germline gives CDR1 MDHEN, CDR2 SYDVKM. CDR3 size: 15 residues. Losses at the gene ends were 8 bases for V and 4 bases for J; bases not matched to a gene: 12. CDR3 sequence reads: CASGTTGGPAYEQYF. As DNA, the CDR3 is TGTGCCAGCGGTACCACAGGGGGCCCCGCGTACGAGCAGTACTTC.

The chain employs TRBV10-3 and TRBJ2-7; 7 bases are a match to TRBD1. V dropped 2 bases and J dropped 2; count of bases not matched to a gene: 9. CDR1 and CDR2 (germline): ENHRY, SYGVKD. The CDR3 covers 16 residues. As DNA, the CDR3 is TGTGCCATCAGTGAGGGCCCCCGAGGGGGCGCCTACGAGCAGTACTTC. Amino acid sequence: CAISEGPRGGAYEQYF.

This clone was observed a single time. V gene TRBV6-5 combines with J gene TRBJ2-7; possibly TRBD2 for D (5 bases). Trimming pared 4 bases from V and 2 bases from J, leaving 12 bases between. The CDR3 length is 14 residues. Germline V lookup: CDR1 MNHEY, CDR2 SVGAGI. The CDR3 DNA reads TGTGCCAGCAGTTCCTGGACTCGGGCCTACGAGCAGTACTTC. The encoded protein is CASSSWTRAYEQYF.

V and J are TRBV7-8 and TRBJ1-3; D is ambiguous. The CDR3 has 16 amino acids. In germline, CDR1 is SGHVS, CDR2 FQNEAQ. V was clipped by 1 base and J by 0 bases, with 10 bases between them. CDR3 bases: TGTGCCAGCAGCTTAGGGGAGCAGCTCTCTGGAAACACCATATATTTT. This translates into CASSLGEQLSGNTIYF.

The DNA for the CDR3 is TGTGCCAGCAGGTCAGACAGGGGTACCGGGGAGCTGTTTTTT. Protein product: CASRSDRGTGELFF. The rearrangement links TRBV6-5 to TRBJ2-2, with 8 bases aligning to TRBD1. CDR1 and CDR2 from the germline V gene are MNHEY and SVGAGI. Trimming at V came to 6 bases and at J to 5 bases, leaving 5 bases not matched to a gene. CDR3 length: 14 amino acids.

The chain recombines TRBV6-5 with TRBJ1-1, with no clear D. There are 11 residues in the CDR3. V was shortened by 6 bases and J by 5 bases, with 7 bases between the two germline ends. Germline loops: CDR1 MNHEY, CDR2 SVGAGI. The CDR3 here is CASSRGTEAFF. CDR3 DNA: TGTGCCAGCAGCCGGGGAACTGAAGCTTTCTTT.

The DNA of the CDR3 is TGTGCCAGCAGCCCCTCGACAGGGTTCGGTGAAAAACTGTTTTTT. It is translated as CASSPSTGFGEKLFF. The chain couples TRBV5-4 to TRBJ1-4; 7 nucleotides agree with TRBD1. This CDR3 contains 15 residues. Losses at the gene ends were 4 bases for V and 7 bases for J; bases not matched to a gene: 10. CDR1 and CDR2 (germline): SGHNT, YYREEE (reference sequence).

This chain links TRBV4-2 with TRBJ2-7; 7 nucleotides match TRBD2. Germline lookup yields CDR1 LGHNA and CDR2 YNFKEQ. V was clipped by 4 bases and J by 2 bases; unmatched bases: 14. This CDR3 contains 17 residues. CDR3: CASSPRVAGGLTYEQYF. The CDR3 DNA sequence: TGTGCCAGCAGCCCCCGGGTAGCGGGCGGGCTAACCTACGAGCAGTACTTC.

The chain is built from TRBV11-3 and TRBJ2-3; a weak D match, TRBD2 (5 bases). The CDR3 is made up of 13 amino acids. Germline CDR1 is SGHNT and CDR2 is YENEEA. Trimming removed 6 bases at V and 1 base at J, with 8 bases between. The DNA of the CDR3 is TGTGCCAGCAGTTCGAGGGGCACAGATACGCAGTATTTT. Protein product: CASSSRGTDTQYF.

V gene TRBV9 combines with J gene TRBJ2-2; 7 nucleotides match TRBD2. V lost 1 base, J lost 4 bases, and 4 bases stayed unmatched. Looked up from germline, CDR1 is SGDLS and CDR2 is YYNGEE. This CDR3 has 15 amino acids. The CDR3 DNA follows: TGTGCCAGCAGCGTACTAGCGGAGGGCACCGGGGAGCTGTTTTTT. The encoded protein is CASSVLAEGTGELFF.

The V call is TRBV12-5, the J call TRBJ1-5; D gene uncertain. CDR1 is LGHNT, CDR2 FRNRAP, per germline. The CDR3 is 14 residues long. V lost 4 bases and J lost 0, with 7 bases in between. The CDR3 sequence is CASGSQYSNQPQHF. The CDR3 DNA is TGTGCTAGTGGTTCCCAGTATAGCAATCAGCCCCAGCATTTT.

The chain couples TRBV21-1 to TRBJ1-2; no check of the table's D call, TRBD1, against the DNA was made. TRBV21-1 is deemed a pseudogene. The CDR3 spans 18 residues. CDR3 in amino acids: CASSKALCQHRGTNGYTF. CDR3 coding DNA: TGTGCCAGCAGCAAAGCGCTTTGTCAGCACAGGGGAACGAATGGCTACACCTTC.

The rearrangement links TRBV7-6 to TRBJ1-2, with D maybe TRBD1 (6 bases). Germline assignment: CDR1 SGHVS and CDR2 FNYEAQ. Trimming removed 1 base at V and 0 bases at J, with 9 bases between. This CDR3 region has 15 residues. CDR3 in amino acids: CASSLVQGTNYGYTF. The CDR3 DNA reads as TGTGCCAGCAGCTTAGTACAGGGTACTAACTATGGCTACACCTTC.

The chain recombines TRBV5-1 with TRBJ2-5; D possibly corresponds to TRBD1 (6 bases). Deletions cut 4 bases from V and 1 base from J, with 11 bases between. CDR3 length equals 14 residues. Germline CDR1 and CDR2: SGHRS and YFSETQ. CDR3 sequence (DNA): TGCGCCAGCAGCATCACAGGGTTCCAAGAGACCCAGTACTTC. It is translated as CASSITGFQETQYF.

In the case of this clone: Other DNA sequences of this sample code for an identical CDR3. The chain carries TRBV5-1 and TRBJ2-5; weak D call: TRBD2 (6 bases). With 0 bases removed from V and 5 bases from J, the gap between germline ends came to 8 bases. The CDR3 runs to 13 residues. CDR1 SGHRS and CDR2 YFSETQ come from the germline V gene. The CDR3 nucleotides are TGCGCCAGCAGCTTGGGCGGAGGGGAGACCCAGTACTTC. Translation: CASSLGGGETQYF.

In DNA, the CDR3 is TGCGCCAGCAGGCCAACGACTAGCGGCTACAATGAGCAGTTCTTC. It is translated as CASRPTTSGYNEQFF. The chain uses TRBV5-1 and TRBJ2-1, with TRBD2 matching 9 bases. The germline V gene encodes CDR1 SGHRS and CDR2 YFSETQ. The CDR3 contains 15 residues. J lost 3 bases, V lost 5 bases, and 6 bases had no gene match.